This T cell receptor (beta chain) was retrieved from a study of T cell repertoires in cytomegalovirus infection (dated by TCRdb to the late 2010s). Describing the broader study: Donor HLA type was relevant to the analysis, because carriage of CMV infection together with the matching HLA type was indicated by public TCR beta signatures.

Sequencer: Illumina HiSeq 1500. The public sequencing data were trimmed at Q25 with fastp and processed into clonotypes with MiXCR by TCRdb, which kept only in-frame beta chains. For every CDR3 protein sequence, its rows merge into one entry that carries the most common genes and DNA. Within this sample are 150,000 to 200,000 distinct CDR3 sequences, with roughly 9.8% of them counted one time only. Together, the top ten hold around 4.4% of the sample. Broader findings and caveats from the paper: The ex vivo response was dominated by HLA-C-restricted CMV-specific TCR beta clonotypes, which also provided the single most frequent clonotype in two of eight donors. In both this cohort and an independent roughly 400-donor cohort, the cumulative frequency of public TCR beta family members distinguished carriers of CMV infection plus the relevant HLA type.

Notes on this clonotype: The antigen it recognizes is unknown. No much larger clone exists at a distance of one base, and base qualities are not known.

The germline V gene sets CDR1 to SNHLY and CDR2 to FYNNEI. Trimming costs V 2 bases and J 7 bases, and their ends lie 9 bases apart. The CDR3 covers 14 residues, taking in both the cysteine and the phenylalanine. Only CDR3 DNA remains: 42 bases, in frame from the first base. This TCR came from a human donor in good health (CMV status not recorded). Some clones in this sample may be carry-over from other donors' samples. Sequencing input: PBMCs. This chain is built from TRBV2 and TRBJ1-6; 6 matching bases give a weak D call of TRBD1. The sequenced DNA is TGTGCCAGCAGTGAATCCAGGGGAAATTCACCCCTCCACTTT. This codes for CASSESRGNSPLHF.